A single sample is the source of the 7 T cell receptor beta chains below, sequenced in a study of PD-1 and CTLA-4 blockade in melanoma. The assay was immunoSEQ multiplex PCR, and TCRdb's table has in-frame clones only and misses some. The repertoire holds around 31,000 clones, 75% to 95% seen once, with over 8.5% in the top ten. The sequenced sample was CD8+ T cells from peripheral blood, obtained from a patient given anti-PD-1 treatment. The receptors shown here come from a human donor with melanoma.

This clone was seen a single time. The chain combines TRBV6-5 with TRBJ1-2; 11 bases align to TRBD1. V lost 8 bases to trimming and J lost 4 bases; unmatched junction nucleotides: 3. This CDR3 contains 13 residues. Per germline, CDR1 MNHEY and CDR2 SVGAGI. The chain's CDR3 is CASWTGGGYGYTF. CDR3 in DNA: TGTGCCAGCTGGACAGGGGGCGGCTATGGCTACACCTTC.

This sequence joins TRBV20-1 and TRBJ2-1; D perhaps matches TRBD2 (5 bases). V lost 3 bases and J 4 bases, leaving 10 bases between the germline ends. Germline CDR1 is DFQATT and CDR2 is SNEGSKA (reference sequence). The CDR3 contains 13 residues. Here the CDR3 DNA reads TGCAGTGCTAGTGGACTTTCATACAATGAGCAGTTCTTC. Protein sequence: CSASGLSYNEQFF.

The rearrangement uses TRBV11-2 and TRBJ2-1; the D is unclear. The CDR3 spans 12 residues. The germline V and J ends were trimmed by 5 bases and 5 bases, with 7 bases remaining between them. Germline V gene sequence: CDR1 SGHAT, CDR2 FQNNGV. The CDR3 DNA is TGTGCCAGCAGCCATCGGAACAATGAGCAGTTCTTC. Translating gives CASSHRNNEQFF.

The gene calls are TRBV24-1 and TRBJ2-2; 7 nucleotides align to TRBD2. Germline trimming cut 4 bases from V and 0 bases from J; bases unmatched to any gene: 10. The CDR3 contains 18 residues. Germline V gene sequence: CDR1 KGHDR, CDR2 SFDVKD. This CDR3 reads CATSDRNSGRANTGELFF. The CDR3 region has the DNA TGTGCCACCAGTGACCGTAATAGCGGGCGCGCGAACACCGGGGAGCTGTTTTTT.

The V and J genes are TRBV7-9 and TRBJ2-5; 7 positions match TRBD2. V lost 1 base and J lost 4; bases outside the gene matches: 9. Germline values: CDR1 SEHNR, CDR2 FQNEAQ (reference sequence). The CDR3 totals 16 residues. The CDR3 nucleotides are TGTGCCAGCAGCTTAGGGAAAGGCTCGGGGGGAGAGACCCAGTACTTC. Translation gives CASSLGKGSGGETQYF. Drawing the rest from reference TRBV7-9 and TRBJ2-5, the complete variable domain is DTGVSQNPRHKITKRGQNVTFRCDPISEHNRLYWYRQTLGQGPEFLTYFQNEAQLEKSRLLSDRFSAERPKGSFSTLEIQRTEQGDSAMYLCASSLGKGSGGETQYFGPGTRLLVL.

The chain is built from TRBV5-4 and TRBJ2-1, with D possibly being TRBD2 (6 bases). Germline-derived CDR1 and CDR2 are SGHNT and YYREEE (reference sequence). This CDR3 has 16 residues. Trimming shortened V by 5 bases and J by 0 bases, and 15 bases separated the two germline ends. In DNA, the CDR3 is TGTGCCAGCAGACGGGACTTACGTAGCTCCTACAATGAGCAGTTCTTC. This sequence encodes CASRRDLRSSYNEQFF.

The chain joins TRBV30 to TRBJ2-7; D ambiguous. The germline V gene encodes CDR1 GTSNPN and CDR2 SVGIG (reference sequence). Trimming took off 2 bases at V and 3 bases at J, with 5 bases between the two ends. The CDR3 covers 11 residues. The CDR3 spells CAWSPGYEQYF. In DNA, the CDR3 is TGTGCCTGGAGTCCGGGCTACGAGCAGTACTTC.